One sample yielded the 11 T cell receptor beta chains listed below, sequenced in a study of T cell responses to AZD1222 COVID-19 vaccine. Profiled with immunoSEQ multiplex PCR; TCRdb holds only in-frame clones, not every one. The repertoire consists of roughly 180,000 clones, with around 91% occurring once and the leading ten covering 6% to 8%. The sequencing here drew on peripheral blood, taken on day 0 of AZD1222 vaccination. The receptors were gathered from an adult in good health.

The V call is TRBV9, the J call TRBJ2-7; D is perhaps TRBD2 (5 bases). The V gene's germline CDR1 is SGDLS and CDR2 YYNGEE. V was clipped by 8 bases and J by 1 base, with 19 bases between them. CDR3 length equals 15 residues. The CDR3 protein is CASFPLREASYEQYV. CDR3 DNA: TGTGCCAGTTTCCCTCTTCGGGAAGCATCCTACGAGCAGTACGTC.

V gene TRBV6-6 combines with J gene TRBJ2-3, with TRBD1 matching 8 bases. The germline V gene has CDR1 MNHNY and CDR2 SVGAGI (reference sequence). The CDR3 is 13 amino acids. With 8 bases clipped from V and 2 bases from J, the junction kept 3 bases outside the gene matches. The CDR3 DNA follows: TGTGCCAGCCGACAGGGGCCCACAGATACGCAGTATTTT. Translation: CASRQGPTDTQYF.

In DNA, the CDR3 is TGTGCCAGCAGCTTTGTTGATGGCTACACCTTC. This translates into CASSFVDGYTF. The chain couples TRBV5-6 to TRBJ1-2; no reliable D call. The CDR3 extends over 11 amino acids. Germline values: CDR1 SGHDT, CDR2 YYEEEE. The ends were cut back, 2 bases at V and 6 bases at J, with 5 bases in the middle. Combining the CDR3 with reference TRBV5-6 and TRBJ1-2 gives the whole variable domain DAGVTQSPTHLIKTRGQQVTLRCSPKSGHDTVSWYQQALGQGPQFIFQYYEEEERQRGNFPDRFSGHQFPNYSSELNVNALLLGDSALYLCASSFVDGYTFGSGTRLTVV.

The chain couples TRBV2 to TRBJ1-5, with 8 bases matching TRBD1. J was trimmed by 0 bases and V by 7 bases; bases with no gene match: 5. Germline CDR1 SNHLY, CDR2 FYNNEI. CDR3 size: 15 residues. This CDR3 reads CASTTTGGSNQPQHF. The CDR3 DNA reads TGTGCCAGCACCACTACAGGGGGTAGCAATCAGCCCCAGCATTTT.

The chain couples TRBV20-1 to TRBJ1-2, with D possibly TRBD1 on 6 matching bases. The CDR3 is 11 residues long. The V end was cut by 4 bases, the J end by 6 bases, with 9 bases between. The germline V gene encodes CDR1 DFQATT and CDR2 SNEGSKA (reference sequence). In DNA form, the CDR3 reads TGCAGTGCTAAGGGGGAGAATGGCTACACCTTC. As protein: CSAKGENGYTF.

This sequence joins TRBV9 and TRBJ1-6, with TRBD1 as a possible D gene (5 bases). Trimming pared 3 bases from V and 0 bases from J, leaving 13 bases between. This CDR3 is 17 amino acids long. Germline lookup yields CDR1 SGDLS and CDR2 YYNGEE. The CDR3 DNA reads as TGTGCCAGCAGCGGCGCCGGGACCCTCTCCTATAATTCACCCCTCCACTTT. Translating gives CASSGAGTLSYNSPLHF.

CDR3 coding DNA: TGCAGCGTTGATACATACATGAACACTGAAGCTTTCTTT. It is translated as CSVDTYMNTEAFF. This rearrangement joins TRBV29-1 to TRBJ1-1; D ambiguous. Trimming took 3 bases from V and 0 from J, leaving 8 bases between them. The length of the CDR3 is 13 residues. Germline assignment: CDR1 SQVTM and CDR2 ANQGSEA.

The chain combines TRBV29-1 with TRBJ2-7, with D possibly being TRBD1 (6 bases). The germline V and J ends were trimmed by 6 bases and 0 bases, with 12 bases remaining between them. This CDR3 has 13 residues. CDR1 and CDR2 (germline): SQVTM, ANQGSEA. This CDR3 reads CSVRTASSYEQYF. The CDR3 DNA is TGCAGCGTCCGGACAGCTAGCTCCTACGAGCAGTACTTC.

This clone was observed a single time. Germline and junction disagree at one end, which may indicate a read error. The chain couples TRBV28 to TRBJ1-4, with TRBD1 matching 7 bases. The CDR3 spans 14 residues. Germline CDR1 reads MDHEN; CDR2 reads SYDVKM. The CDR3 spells CASSFETGNEKLLF. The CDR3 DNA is TGTGCCAGCAGTTTCGAGACAGGGAATGAAAAACTGCTTTTT.

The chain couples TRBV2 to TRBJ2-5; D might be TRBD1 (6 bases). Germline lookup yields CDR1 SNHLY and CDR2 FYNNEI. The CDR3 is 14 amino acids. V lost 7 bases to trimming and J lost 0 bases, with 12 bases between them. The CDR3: CASIKDRNQETQYF. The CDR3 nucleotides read TGTGCCAGCATCAAGGACAGAAACCAAGAGACCCAGTACTTC.

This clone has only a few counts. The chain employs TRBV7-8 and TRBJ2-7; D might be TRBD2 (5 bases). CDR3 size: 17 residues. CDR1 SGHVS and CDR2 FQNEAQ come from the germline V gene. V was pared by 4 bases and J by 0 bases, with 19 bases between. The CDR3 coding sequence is TGTGCCAGCAGCTCCCTTGTTGGACTGGGATCCTCCTACGAGCAGTACGTC. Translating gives CASSSLVGLGSSYEQYV.